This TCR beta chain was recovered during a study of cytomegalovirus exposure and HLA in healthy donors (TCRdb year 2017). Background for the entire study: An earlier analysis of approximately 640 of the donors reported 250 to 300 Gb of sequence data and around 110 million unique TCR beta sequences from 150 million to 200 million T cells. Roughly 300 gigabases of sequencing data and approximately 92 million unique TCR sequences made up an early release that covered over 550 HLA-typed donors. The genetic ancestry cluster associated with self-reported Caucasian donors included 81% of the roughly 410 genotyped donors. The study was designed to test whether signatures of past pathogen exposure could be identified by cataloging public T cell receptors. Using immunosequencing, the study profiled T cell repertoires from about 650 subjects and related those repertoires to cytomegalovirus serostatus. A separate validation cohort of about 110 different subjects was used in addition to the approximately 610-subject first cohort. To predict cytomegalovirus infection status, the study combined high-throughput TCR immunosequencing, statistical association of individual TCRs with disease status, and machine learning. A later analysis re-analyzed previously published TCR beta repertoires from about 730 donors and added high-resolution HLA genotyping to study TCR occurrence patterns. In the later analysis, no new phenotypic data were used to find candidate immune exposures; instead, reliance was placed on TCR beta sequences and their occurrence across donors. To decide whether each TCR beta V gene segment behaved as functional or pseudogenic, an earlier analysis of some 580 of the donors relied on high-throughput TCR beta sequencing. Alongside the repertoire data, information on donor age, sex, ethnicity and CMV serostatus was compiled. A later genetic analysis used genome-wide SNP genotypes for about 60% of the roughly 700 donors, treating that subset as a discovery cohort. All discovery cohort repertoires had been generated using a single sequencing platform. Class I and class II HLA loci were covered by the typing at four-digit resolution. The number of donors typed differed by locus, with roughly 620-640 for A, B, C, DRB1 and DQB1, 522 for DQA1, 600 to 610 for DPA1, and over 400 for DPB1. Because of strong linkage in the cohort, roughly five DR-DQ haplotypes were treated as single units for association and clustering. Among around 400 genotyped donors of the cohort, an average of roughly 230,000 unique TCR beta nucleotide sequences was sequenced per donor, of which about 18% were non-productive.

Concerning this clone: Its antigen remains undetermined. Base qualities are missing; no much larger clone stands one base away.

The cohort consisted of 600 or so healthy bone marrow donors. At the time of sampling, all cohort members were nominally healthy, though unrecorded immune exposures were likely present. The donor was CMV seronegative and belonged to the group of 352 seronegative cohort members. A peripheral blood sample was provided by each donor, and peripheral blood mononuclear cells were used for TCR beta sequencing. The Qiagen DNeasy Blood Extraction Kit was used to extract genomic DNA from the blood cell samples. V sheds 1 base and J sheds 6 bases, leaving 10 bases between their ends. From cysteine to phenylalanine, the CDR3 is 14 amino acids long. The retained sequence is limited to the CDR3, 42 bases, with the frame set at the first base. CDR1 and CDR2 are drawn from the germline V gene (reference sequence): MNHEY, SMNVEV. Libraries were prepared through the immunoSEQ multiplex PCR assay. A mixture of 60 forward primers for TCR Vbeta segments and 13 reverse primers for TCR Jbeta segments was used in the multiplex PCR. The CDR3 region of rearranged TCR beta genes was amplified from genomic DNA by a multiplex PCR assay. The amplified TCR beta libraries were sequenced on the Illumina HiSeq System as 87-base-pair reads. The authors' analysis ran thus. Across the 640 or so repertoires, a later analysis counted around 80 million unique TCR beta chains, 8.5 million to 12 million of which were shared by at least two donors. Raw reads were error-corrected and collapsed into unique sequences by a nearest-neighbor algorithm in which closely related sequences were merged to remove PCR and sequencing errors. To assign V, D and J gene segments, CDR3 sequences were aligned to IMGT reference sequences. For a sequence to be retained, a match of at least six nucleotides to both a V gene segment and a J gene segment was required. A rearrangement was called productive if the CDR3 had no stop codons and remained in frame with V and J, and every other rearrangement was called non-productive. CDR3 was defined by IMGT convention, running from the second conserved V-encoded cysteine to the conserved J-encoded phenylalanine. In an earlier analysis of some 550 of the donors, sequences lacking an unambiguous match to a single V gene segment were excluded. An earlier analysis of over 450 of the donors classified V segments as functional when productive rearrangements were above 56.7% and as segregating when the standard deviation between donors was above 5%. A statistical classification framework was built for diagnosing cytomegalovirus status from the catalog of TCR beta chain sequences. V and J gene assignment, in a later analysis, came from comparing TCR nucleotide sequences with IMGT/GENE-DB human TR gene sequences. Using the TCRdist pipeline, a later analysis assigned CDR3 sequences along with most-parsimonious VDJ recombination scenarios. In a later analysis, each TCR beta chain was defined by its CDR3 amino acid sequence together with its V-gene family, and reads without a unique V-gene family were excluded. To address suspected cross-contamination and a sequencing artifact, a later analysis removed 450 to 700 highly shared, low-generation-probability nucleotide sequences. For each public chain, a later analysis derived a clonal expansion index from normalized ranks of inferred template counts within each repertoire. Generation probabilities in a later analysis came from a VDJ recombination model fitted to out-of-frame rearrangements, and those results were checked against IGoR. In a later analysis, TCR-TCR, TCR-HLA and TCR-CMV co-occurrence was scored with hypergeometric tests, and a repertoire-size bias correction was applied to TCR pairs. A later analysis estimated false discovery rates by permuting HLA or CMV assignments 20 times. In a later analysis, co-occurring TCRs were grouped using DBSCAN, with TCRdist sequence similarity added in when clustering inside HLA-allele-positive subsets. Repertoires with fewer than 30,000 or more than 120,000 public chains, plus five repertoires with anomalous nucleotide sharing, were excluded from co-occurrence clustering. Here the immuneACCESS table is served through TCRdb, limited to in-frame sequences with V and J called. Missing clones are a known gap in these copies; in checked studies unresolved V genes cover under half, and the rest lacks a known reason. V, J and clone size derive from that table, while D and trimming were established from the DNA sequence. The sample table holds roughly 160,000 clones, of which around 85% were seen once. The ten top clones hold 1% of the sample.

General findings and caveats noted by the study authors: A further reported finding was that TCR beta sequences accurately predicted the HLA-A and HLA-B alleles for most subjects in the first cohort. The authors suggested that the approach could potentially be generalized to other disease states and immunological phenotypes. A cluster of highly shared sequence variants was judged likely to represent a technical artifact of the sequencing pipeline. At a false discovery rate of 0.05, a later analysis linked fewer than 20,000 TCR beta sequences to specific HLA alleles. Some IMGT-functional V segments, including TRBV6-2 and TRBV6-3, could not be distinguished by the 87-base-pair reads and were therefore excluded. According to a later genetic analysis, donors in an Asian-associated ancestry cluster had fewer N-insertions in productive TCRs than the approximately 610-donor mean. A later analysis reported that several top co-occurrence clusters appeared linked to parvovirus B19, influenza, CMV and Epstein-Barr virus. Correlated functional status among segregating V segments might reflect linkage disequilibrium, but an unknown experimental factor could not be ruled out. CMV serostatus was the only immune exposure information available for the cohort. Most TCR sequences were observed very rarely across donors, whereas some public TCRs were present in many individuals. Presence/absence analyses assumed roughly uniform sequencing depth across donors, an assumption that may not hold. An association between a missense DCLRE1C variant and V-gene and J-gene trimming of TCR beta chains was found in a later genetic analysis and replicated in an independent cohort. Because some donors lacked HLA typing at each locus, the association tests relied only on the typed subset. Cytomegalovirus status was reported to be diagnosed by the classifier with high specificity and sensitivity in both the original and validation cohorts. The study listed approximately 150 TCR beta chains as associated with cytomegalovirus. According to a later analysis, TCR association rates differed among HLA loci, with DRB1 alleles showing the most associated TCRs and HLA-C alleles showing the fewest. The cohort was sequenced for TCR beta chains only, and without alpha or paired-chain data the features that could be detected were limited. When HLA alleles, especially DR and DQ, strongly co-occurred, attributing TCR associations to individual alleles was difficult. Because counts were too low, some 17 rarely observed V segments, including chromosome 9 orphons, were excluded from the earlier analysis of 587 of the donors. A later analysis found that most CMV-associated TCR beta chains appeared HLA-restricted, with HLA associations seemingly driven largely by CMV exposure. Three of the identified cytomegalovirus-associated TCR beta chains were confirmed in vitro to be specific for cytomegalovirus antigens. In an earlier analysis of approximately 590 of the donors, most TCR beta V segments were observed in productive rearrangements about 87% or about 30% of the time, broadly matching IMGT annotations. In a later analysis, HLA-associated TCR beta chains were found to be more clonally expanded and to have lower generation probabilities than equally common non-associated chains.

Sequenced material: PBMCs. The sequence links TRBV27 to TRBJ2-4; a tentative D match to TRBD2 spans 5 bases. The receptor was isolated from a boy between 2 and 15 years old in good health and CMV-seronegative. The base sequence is TGTGCCAGCAGTTTATTGGGAGTGCGAAACATTCAGTACTTC. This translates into CASSLLGVRNIQYF.